Shown below are 2 T cell receptor beta chains from a single sample sequenced in a study of monozygotic twins with inflammatory bowel disease. No DNA is given; TCRdb re-called the 5' RACE reads and lists each CDR3 protein once. This table lists 150,000 to 200,000 distinct CDR3 sequences. The sequencing input was blood. These receptors all come from a human donor with ulcerative colitis or Crohn's disease, or a healthy co-twin of an affected twin (not recorded which).

The chain links TRBV4-3 to TRBJ2-2. The CDR3 has 18 residues. CDR1 is LGHNA and CDR2 is YSLEER in the germline V gene. The CDR3 loop reads CASSQEVMGTPGPRELFF.

This rearrangement joins TRBV19 to TRBJ1-5; TCRdb proposes TRBD1, but this gene call is untestable without DNA. Per germline, CDR1 LNHDA and CDR2 SQIVND (reference sequence). The CDR3 has 13 amino acids. The chain's CDR3 is CASDRGNNQPQHF. Supplemented by reference TRBV19 and TRBJ1-5, the full variable domain reads DGGITQSPKYLFRKEGQNVTLSCEQNLNHDAMYWYRQDPGQGLRLIYYSQIVNDFQKGDIAEGYSVSREKKESFPLTVTSAQKNPTAFYLCASDRGNNQPQHFGDGTRLSIL.